The 7 T cell receptor beta chains in this list originate from one sample, sequenced in a study of CD8 T cells in Susac syndrome. A quantity of about 0.5 to 1 ug RNA underwent reverse transcription using random hexamers. TCRdb re-called the immunoSEQ multiplex PCR reads through MiXCR, storing one row per CDR3 protein. Of about 430,000 distinct CDR3 sequences listed, 75% to 90% are singletons. The sample was CD8+ T cells from PBMCs. The receptors stem from a human donor with multiple sclerosis.

The chain uses TRBV19 and TRBJ2-3, with D unclear. The CDR3 totals 15 residues. Germline V gene data show CDR1 as LNHDA and CDR2 as SQIVND (reference sequence). V lost 6 bases, J lost 0 bases, and 13 bases lay in between. The CDR3 sequence is CASRYYLGSTDTQYF. The CDR3 DNA sequence: TGTGCCAGTAGGTACTATCTCGGAAGCACAGATACGCAGTATTTT.

The rearrangement joins TRBV30 to TRBJ2-7, with D maybe TRBD2 (5 bases). Germline V gives CDR1 GTSNPN, CDR2 SVGIG (reference sequence). Trimming cost V 3 bases and J 0 bases, with 15 bases left between them. This CDR3 is built from 15 residues. The CDR3 nucleotides read TGTGCCTGGAGCAGAGAGCAGCGGATCTCCTACGAGCAGTACTTC. Translation gives CAWSREQRISYEQYF.

This clonotype turned up a few times. The chain combines TRBV2 with TRBJ1-1; D is ambiguous. Trimming stripped 4 bases from V and 1 base from J, with 10 bases between. The CDR3 covers 14 residues. Per the germline V gene, CDR1 is SNHLY and CDR2 is FYNNEI. The CDR3 DNA reads TGTGCCAGCAGTGTTGGGCTGGAGAACACTGAAGCTTTCTTT. Protein: CASSVGLENTEAFF.

The chain combines TRBV7-9 with TRBJ2-5; D gene unclear. With 5 bases removed from V and 2 bases from J, the gap between germline ends came to 9 bases. Germline V gives CDR1 SEHNR, CDR2 FQNEAQ (reference sequence). The CDR3 length is 13 residues. CDR3 amino acids: CASSPSLQETQYF. The CDR3 coding sequence is TGTGCCAGCAGCCCCAGCCTTCAAGAGACCCAGTACTTC.

This clonotype is a singleton in its sample. V and J are TRBV10-2 and TRBJ1-1, with 8 bases fitting TRBD1. With 1 base clipped from V and 6 bases from J, the junction kept 7 bases outside the gene matches. CDR1 is WSHSY and CDR2 is SAAADI in the germline V gene. The CDR3 runs 15 residues. In DNA form, the CDR3 reads TGCGCCAGCAGTGAGTTAGACAGGGGTTTAGCTGAAGCTTTCTTT. Translating it yields CASSELDRGLAEAFF.

This sequence joins TRBV10-3 and TRBJ1-1; no reliable D call. Trimming pared 3 bases from V and 4 bases from J, leaving 18 bases between. The length of the CDR3 is 16 residues. The germline V gene has CDR1 ENHRY and CDR2 SYGVKD. CDR3 amino acids: CAISDPDPRYGTEAFF. The DNA of the CDR3 is TGTGCCATCAGTGACCCGGACCCTCGGTACGGCACTGAAGCTTTCTTT.

CDR3 amino acids: CASSLARTVKSTQFF. CDR3 coding DNA: TGTGCCAGCAGCTTAGCGAGGACAGTCAAAAGCACCCAGTTCTTC. V usage is TRBV7-8 and J usage is TRBJ2-1; tentative D call: TRBD1 (6 bases). CDR1 SGHVS and CDR2 FQNEAQ come from the germline V gene. The V gene lost 0 bases and the J gene lost 13 bases, with 19 bases spanning the gap. The CDR3 covers 15 residues.